This entry lists 16 T cell receptor beta chains sequenced from one sample in a study of blood T cell repertoires in COVID-19. This table comes from immunoSEQ multiplex PCR, and its TCRdb copy is limited to in-frame clones, with some not included. The repertoire holds 250,000 to 350,000 clones, 70% to 90% seen once, with roughly 7.1% in the top ten. Sequencing was carried out using peripheral blood. The source is a woman between 50 and 59 years old who had recovered from COVID-19.

This rearrangement joins TRBV7-2 to TRBJ1-2; 7 nucleotides align to TRBD1. With V trimmed by 5 bases and J by 1 base, 4 bases remained unmatched. This CDR3 spans 14 amino acids. Germline CDR1 and CDR2: SGHTA and FQGNSA. The CDR3 nucleotides read TGTGCCAGCAGCCGGGACAGTCTTAACTATGGCTACACCTTC. It translates to CASSRDSLNYGYTF.

The J gene is TRBJ2-1, the V gene TRBV6-5; TRBD1 agrees at 8 bases. This CDR3 has 14 amino acids. J was trimmed by 6 bases and V by 7 bases; bases with no gene match: 8. The germline V gene encodes CDR1 MNHEY and CDR2 SVGAGI. The CDR3 protein is CASIGQGPVNEQFF. CDR3 sequence (DNA): TGTGCCAGCATTGGACAGGGTCCCGTCAATGAGCAGTTCTTC.

The V gene is TRBV4-1, the J gene TRBJ1-4, with 7 bases aligning to TRBD1. Germline CDR1 MGHRA, CDR2 YSYEKL. V shed 7 bases, J shed 5 bases, and the junction held 7 bases outside the gene matches. The CDR3 length is 14 residues. CDR3 DNA: TGCGCCAGCACCACAGGGGTCCCCAATGAAAAACTGTTTTTT. Translated, it gives CASTTGVPNEKLFF.

This rearrangement joins TRBV5-4 to TRBJ2-3, with D possibly being TRBD2 (5 bases). Trimming took off 9 bases at V and 6 bases at J, with 20 bases between the two ends. This CDR3 comprises 14 residues. CDR1 SGHNT and CDR2 YYREEE come from the germline V gene (reference sequence). The CDR3 loop reads CATKQRDPGDTQYF. Here the CDR3 DNA reads TGTGCCACCAAACAACGGGATCCAGGTGATACGCAGTATTTT.

V usage is TRBV10-3 and J usage is TRBJ1-1, with D maybe TRBD1 (5 bases). Trimming stripped 1 base from V and 0 bases from J, with 12 bases between. The CDR3 is 16 residues long. CDR1 is ENHRY, CDR2 SYGVKD, per germline. The CDR3 loop is CAISEYREGMNTEAFF. As DNA, the CDR3 is TGTGCCATCAGTGAGTACCGGGAGGGGATGAACACTGAAGCTTTCTTT.

The V and J genes are TRBV19 and TRBJ1-5; 9 nucleotides match TRBD1. After removal of 5 bases from V and 4 bases from J, the junction contained 6 bases not matched to a gene. The CDR3 sequence is 15 residues long. Germline V gives CDR1 LNHDA, CDR2 SQIVND (reference sequence). The CDR3 DNA sequence: TGTGCCAGTAGTGCCCAGACAGGGGGTAATCAGCCCCAGCATTTT. Translating it yields CASSAQTGGNQPQHF.

The chain is built from TRBV6-4 and TRBJ2-3, with 10 nucleotides matching TRBD1. V lost 1 base, J lost 2 bases, and 3 bases stayed unmatched. CDR3 length: 16 residues. Germline V gene lookup returns CDR1 MRHNA and CDR2 SNTAGT. The CDR3 DNA is TGTGCCAGCAGTGACTGGACAGGGGGGGACACAGATACGCAGTATTTT. As protein: CASSDWTGGDTDTQYF.

The chain is built from TRBV4-3 and TRBJ1-5, with 10 bases matching TRBD1. The J segment lost 2 bases and the V segment lost 0 bases, leaving 10 bases of the junction unmatched. CDR3 size: 19 residues. Germline loops: CDR1 LGHNA, CDR2 YSLEER. CDR3 coding DNA: TGCGCCAGCAGCCAAGATTTCGAGACAGGGGGCTGGCGCAATCAGCCCCAGCATTTT. Translated: CASSQDFETGGWRNQPQHF.

This clone turned up a few times. V is TRBV6-5 and J is TRBJ1-5; D is unresolved. Between the trimmed V and J ends, which lost 5 bases and 7 bases, there was a span of 15 bases. The germline gives CDR1 MNHEY, CDR2 SVGAGI. This CDR3 spans 14 amino acids. CDR3 sequence (DNA): TGTGCCAGCAGTCTCAGCTCTGCGAGGCAGCCCCAGCATTTT. It translates to CASSLSSARQPQHF.

The chain links TRBV27 to TRBJ2-2; TRBD2 agrees at 8 bases. There are 14 residues in the CDR3. The V gene's germline CDR1 is MNHEY and CDR2 SMNVEV (reference sequence). With 2 bases clipped from V and 4 bases from J, the junction kept 0 bases outside the gene matches. CDR3 sequence: CASSLAGGTGELFF. The CDR3 nucleotides read TGTGCCAGCAGTTTAGCGGGAGGCACCGGGGAGCTGTTTTTT.

The rearrangement uses TRBV5-6 and TRBJ1-5; TRBD1 matches 12 bases. The CDR3 totals 16 residues. Per germline, CDR1 SGHDT and CDR2 YYEEEE. The V gene end was trimmed by 4 bases and the J gene end by 6 bases; junction bases not matched to a gene: 8. CDR3 sequence: CASSPGTGGFGQPQHF. The CDR3 DNA reads as TGTGCCAGCAGCCCGGGGACAGGGGGCTTCGGTCAGCCCCAGCATTTT.

This clone was detected only a few times. The J gene is TRBJ2-7, the V gene TRBV24-1; the match to TRBD2 covers 8 bases. The CDR3 consists of 14 residues. Germline V CDR1 and CDR2: KGHDR, SFDVKD. V dropped 3 bases and J dropped 5; count of bases not matched to a gene: 5. As DNA, the CDR3 is TGTGCCACCAGTGATACGGGAGGGCCGGACGAGCAGTACTTC. It is translated as CATSDTGGPDEQYF.

This clone was counted only a few times. CDR3 sequence: CAISISSGGGDEQFF. The CDR3 DNA is TGTGCCATCAGTATTTCTAGCGGGGGCGGGGATGAGCAGTTCTTC. The rearrangement joins TRBV10-3 to TRBJ2-1, with 10 bases matching TRBD2. V lost 5 bases, J lost 8 bases, and 9 bases stayed unmatched. CDR3 size: 15 residues. Germline V gene lookup returns CDR1 ENHRY and CDR2 SYGVKD.

This chain joins TRBV6-4 and TRBJ2-1, with 8 nucleotides matching TRBD2. The CDR3 sequence is 16 residues long. Germline V gene sequence: CDR1 MRHNA, CDR2 SNTAGT. J was trimmed by 2 bases and V by 5 bases; bases with no gene match: 8. Written as DNA, the CDR3 is TGTGCCAGCAGTCGGACTAGCTATGACCCCTACAATGAGCAGTTCTTC. It yields the protein CASSRTSYDPYNEQFF.

This chain joins TRBV7-8 and TRBJ1-2, with TRBD1 identical over 7 bases. V shed 5 bases, J shed 7 bases, and the junction held 7 bases outside the gene matches. The CDR3 covers 13 residues. CDR1 and CDR2 from the germline V gene are SGHVS and FQNEAQ. CDR3 amino acids: CASSKTGDPGYTF. CDR3 coding DNA: TGTGCCAGCAGCAAAACAGGGGATCCTGGCTACACCTTC.

Regarding this clone: The sample has other DNA sequences that encode this CDR3 too. V and J are TRBV4-3 and TRBJ2-2; D call uncertain. Germline V lookup: CDR1 LGHNA, CDR2 YSLEER. V was trimmed by 1 base and J by 4 bases, leaving 7 bases between them. The CDR3 sequence is 14 residues long. In DNA, the CDR3 is TGCGCCAGCAGCCAAGTCCCCCGCACCGGGGAGCTGTTTTTT. It is translated as CASSQVPRTGELFF.